This T cell receptor (beta chain) was sequenced for a study of T cell repertoires in cytomegalovirus infection (dated by TCRdb to about 2019). With respect to the entire study: Peptide stimulations targeted recently identified HLA-C-restricted CMV epitopes, whose presentation resists viral immunomodulation, together with well-studied HLA-B-restricted epitopes. The HLA type of each donor mattered for the analysis, because public TCR beta signatures pointed to carriage of CMV infection along with the matching HLA type.

Details on this clonotype: The specificity of this receptor is unknown. Base qualities are not at hand, and no much larger clone is one base apart.

General findings and caveats noted by the study authors: Cumulative frequency of public TCR beta family members discriminated carriers of CMV infection plus the relevant HLA type in this cohort and an independent approximately 340-donor cohort. The ex vivo response was dominated by HLA-C-restricted CMV-specific TCR beta clonotypes, and the single most frequent clonotype in two of eight donors was supplied by these HLA-C-restricted clonotypes.

Sequencing relied on an Illumina HiSeq 1500. TCRdb itself trimmed the public reads at Q25 with fastp, ran MiXCR and retained productive beta chains. Duplicate CDR3 protein sequences are folded into a single record with the most common DNA and genes. The table for this sample lists about 130,000 distinct CDR3 sequences; 30% to 40% of them were counted only once. The ten largest clones take up 45% to 60% of the sample. Per the germline V gene, SGHVT is the CDR1 and SQSDAQ is the CDR2. V lost 9 bases and J lost 8 bases, and the count of bases not matched to a germline gene is 5. Taken from cysteine to phenylalanine, the CDR3 has 12 residues. Only CDR3 DNA is held: 36 bases, read in frame from base 1. The treatment or condition label on this specimen signifies: in vitro stimulation with specific CMV peptide epitopes to enrich CMV-specific T cells.

Sequenced material: CD8+ T cells from cultured PBMCs, taken from culture after CMV antigen stimulation. This receptor was identified in a human donor in good health (CMV status not recorded). Some clones in this sample may be carry-over from other donors' samples. Here the chain combines TRBV7-4 and TRBJ2-1, with 9 junctional bases fitting TRBD2. The sequenced DNA is TGTGCCAGTGAGGCGGGGGGGGATGAGCAGTTCTTC. This encodes CASEAGGDEQFF. Beyond the CDR3, the reference TRBV7-4 and TRBJ2-1 genes provide the residues; the full variable domain reads: GAGVSQSPRYKVAKRGRDVALRCDSISGHVTLYWYRQTLGQGSEVLTYSQSDAQRDKSGRPSGRFSAERPERSVSTLKIQRTEQGDSAVYLCASEAGGDEQFFGPGTRLTVL.